Below, 30 T cell receptor beta chains from the same sample are listed, as sequenced in a study of human T cells and chemical hapten exposure. TCRdb redid the calling of the RACE reads with MiXCR, one entry per CDR3 protein. The sample includes approximately 180,000 distinct CDR3 sequences, just under 30% of them seen just once. Time point reported: pre-sensitization, week 0. Treatment meaning: therapeutic diphenylcyclopropenone sensitization with weekly scalp DPC. This specimen was whole blood, taken in connection with sensitization to the hapten diphenylcyclopropenone (DPC). The receptor source for this set is a woman aged 25 to 45 with alopecia areata. Some clones in this sample may be carry-over from other donors' samples.

This clonotype has just a few counts. The chain uses TRBV5-6 and TRBJ2-7, with 12 bases identical to TRBD1. Per the germline V gene, CDR1 is SGHDT and CDR2 is YYEEEE. Trimming removed 0 bases from V and 5 bases from J; junction bases left unmatched: 3. The CDR3 has 15 residues. The CDR3 region has the DNA TGTGCCAGCAGCTTGGCTGGGACAGGGGGCAACGAGCAGTACTTC. Residues: CASSLAGTGGNEQYF.

J is TRBJ2-1 and V is TRBV7-2; D call uncertain. The CDR3 runs to 14 residues. In germline, CDR1 is SGHTA, CDR2 FQGNSA. V was trimmed by 3 bases and J by 5 bases, leaving 11 bases between them. CDR3 nucleotide sequence: TGTGCCAGCAGCTTGGCCCTATCAAACAATGAGCAGTTCTTC. Protein product: CASSLALSNNEQFF. The full variable domain, rest sourced from reference TRBV7-2 and TRBJ2-1, is GAGVSQSPSNKVTEKGKDVELRCDPISGHTALYWYRQSLGQGLEFLIYFQGNSAPDKSGLPSDRFSAERTGGSVSTLTIQRTQQEDSAVYLCASSLALSNNEQFFGPGTRLTVL.

This clonotype turned up a few times. This chain joins TRBV20-1 and TRBJ1-1, with D unclear. In germline, CDR1 is DFQATT, CDR2 SNEGSKA (reference sequence). The CDR3 is made up of 11 amino acids. V dropped 5 bases and J dropped 6 bases, with 10 bases sitting between them. DNA for the CDR3: TGCAGTGCTTGGGAGGTCGCTGAAGCTTTCTTT. Translating it yields CSAWEVAEAFF.

The V call is TRBV7-2, the J call TRBJ2-5; no firm D call. V lost 2 bases and J 5 bases, leaving 9 bases between the germline ends. Germline CDR1 is SGHTA and CDR2 is FQGNSA. The CDR3 has 13 amino acids. In nucleotides, the CDR3 is TGTGCCAGCAGCTTACGCAGGTCGGAGACCCAGTACTTC. Amino acid sequence: CASSLRRSETQYF.

This chain connects TRBV10-3 to TRBJ2-7, with a weak D call TRBD2 (6 bases). The germline V and J ends were trimmed by 8 bases and 2 bases, with 13 bases remaining between them. The CDR3 is 13 amino acids. Per the germline V gene, CDR1 is ENHRY and CDR2 is SYGVKD. The CDR3 loop is CAIGGGRAYEQYF. The DNA of the CDR3 is TGTGCCATCGGTGGGGGGAGAGCCTACGAGCAGTACTTC.

There are a few counts of this clonotype. The chain links TRBV28 to TRBJ1-2, with D possibly matching TRBD1 (6 bases). CDR1 and CDR2 (germline): MDHEN, SYDVKM. V dropped 3 bases and J dropped 5 bases, with 13 bases sitting between them. The CDR3 runs 14 residues. The CDR3, as DNA: TGTGCCAGCAGTTTGGGAGGGGGTCCGTATGGCTACACCTTC. Translated: CASSLGGGPYGYTF.

The rearrangement links TRBV20-1 to TRBJ1-6; no clear D. V was trimmed by 0 bases and J by 3 bases, leaving 9 bases between them. Germline CDR1 is DFQATT and CDR2 is SNEGSKA (reference sequence). The CDR3 length is 15 residues. The CDR3 region is CSAREGQLYNSPLHF. CDR3 coding DNA: TGCAGTGCTAGAGAAGGCCAACTCTATAATTCACCCCTCCACTTT.

The genes are TRBV29-1 and TRBJ2-7; 11 bases match TRBD2. This CDR3 has 15 amino acids. Trimming took 6 bases from V and 2 from J; bases not matched to a gene: 9. Germline V lookup: CDR1 SQVTM, CDR2 ANQGSEA. The CDR3 loop reads CSVTLTSGTTYEQYF. CDR3 bases: TGCAGCGTGACCCTGACTAGCGGGACGACCTACGAGCAGTACTTC.

The gene calls are TRBV6-5 and TRBJ1-5; 7 bases are a match to TRBD1. Losses at the gene ends were 6 bases for V and 7 bases for J; bases not matched to a gene: 9. This CDR3 is built from 14 residues. The V gene's germline CDR1 is MNHEY and CDR2 SVGAGI. The CDR3 sequence: CASSQTGWQQPQHF. The CDR3 DNA reads TGTGCCAGCAGCCAGACAGGGTGGCAACAGCCCCAGCATTTT.

A few counts support this clonotype. This chain joins TRBV15 and TRBJ2-3; tentatively, D is TRBD1 (5 bases). Germline V gene lookup returns CDR1 LNHNV and CDR2 YYDKDF (reference sequence). The V end was cut by 3 bases, the J end by 0 bases, with 13 bases between. This CDR3 has 16 amino acids. CDR3 protein: CATSRLGRVSTDTQYF. The CDR3 DNA reads as TGTGCCACCAGCAGGCTAGGCAGGGTCAGCACAGATACGCAGTATTTT.

This clonotype was recorded a few times. The chain recombines TRBV4-1 with TRBJ2-5, with D possibly TRBD1 on 6 matching bases. In germline, CDR1 is MGHRA, CDR2 YSYEKL. V dropped 4 bases and J dropped 1 base, with 7 bases sitting between them. The CDR3 is 13 residues long. DNA of the CDR3: TGCGCCAGCAGCCGGGGGCCCCAAGAGACCCAGTACTTC. This codes for CASSRGPQETQYF.

V usage is TRBV20-1 and J usage is TRBJ2-5; TRBD2 aligns across 7 bases. Trimming took 6 bases from V and 5 from J; bases not matched to a gene: 9. Germline CDR1 is DFQATT and CDR2 is SNEGSKA (reference sequence). There are 13 residues in the CDR3. CDR3 nucleotide sequence: TGCAGTGCAGGCCGGGGGGTCGAGGAGACCCAGTACTTC. Residues: CSAGRGVEETQYF.

This clonotype was detected only a few times. This chain connects TRBV12-3 or TRBV12-4 to TRBJ1-1, with D possibly TRBD1 on 6 matching bases. The CDR3 runs 16 residues. The V end lost 3 bases, the J end lost 3 bases, and 17 bases lay between the germline ends. CDR3 sequence reads: CASSFNEWGADTEAFF. The CDR3 DNA reads as TGTGCCAGCAGTTTCAATGAATGGGGGGCTGACACTGAAGCTTTCTTT.

The rearrangement uses TRBV27 and TRBJ1-4; 9 bases line up with TRBD1. CDR1 is MNHEY, CDR2 SMNVEV, per germline (reference sequence). V lost 7 bases to trimming and J lost 7 bases; unmatched junction nucleotides: 7. The CDR3 runs to 14 residues. For the CDR3, the DNA is TGTGCCAGCAAACCGGGACAGGGCCGTGAAAAACTGTTTTTT. Translated: CASKPGQGREKLFF.

The chain combines TRBV6-1 with TRBJ2-2; maybe TRBD1 (9 bases). V dropped 6 bases and J dropped 5 bases, with 19 bases sitting between them. Germline CDR1 and CDR2: MNHNS and SASEGT. The CDR3 covers 16 residues. The CDR3 loop reads CASRGQGSGGTGELFF. CDR3 coding DNA: TGTGCCAGCAGGGGACAGGGCTCGGGAGGGACCGGGGAGCTGTTTTTT.

CDR3 protein: CASRGEEAFF. The CDR3 bases are TGTGCCAGCAGGGGGGAAGAAGCTTTCTTT. The chain has TRBV28 and TRBJ1-1; D is possibly TRBD1 (5 bases). The germline V gene encodes CDR1 MDHEN and CDR2 SYDVKM. The CDR3 loop spans 10 amino acids. Trimming took off 6 bases at V and 8 bases at J, with 7 bases between the two ends.

The rearrangement uses TRBV10-3 and TRBJ2-4; 7 positions agree with TRBD2. The germline V gene encodes CDR1 ENHRY and CDR2 SYGVKD. After removal of 0 bases from V and 1 base from J, the junction contained 6 bases not matched to a gene. The CDR3 covers 17 residues. CDR3 sequence: CAISESGGGGAKNIQYF. The CDR3 region has the DNA TGTGCCATCAGTGAGTCCGGCGGGGGAGGGGCCAAAAACATTCAGTACTTC.

This clonotype occurred a few times. The gene calls are TRBV7-2 and TRBJ2-5; unclear D gene. V shed 5 bases and J shed 5 bases, with 3 bases lying between them. Germline CDR1 is SGHTA and CDR2 is FQGNSA. CDR3 size: 10 residues. CDR3 nucleotide sequence: TGTGCCAGCAGCAGGGAGACCCAGTACTTC. It translates to CASSRETQYF.

This clonotype came up a few times. This chain connects TRBV18 to TRBJ1-2; D is unclear. The CDR3 covers 13 residues. CDR1 and CDR2 from the germline V gene are KGHSH and LQKENI. Trimming removed 5 bases from V and 0 bases from J, with 7 bases in between. CDR3 sequence (DNA): TGTGCCAGCTCAGGCGGTGCTAACTATGGCTACACCTTC. This translates into CASSGGANYGYTF.

This chain connects TRBV4-2 to TRBJ1-6; 9 positions agree with TRBD1. Trimming took 1 base from V and 8 from J; bases not matched to a gene: 9. Looked up from germline, CDR1 is LGHNA and CDR2 is YNFKEQ. The CDR3 contains 17 residues. CDR3 in DNA: TGTGCCAGCAGCCAAGTGACGACAGGGGGGATTTATTCACCCCTCCACTTT. Amino acid sequence: CASSQVTTGGIYSPLHF.

The chain has TRBV3-1 and TRBJ2-5; D might be TRBD2 (6 bases). CDR3 size: 13 residues. CDR1 is LGHDT, CDR2 YNNKEL, per germline (reference sequence). The ends were cut back, 6 bases at V and 1 base at J, with 9 bases in the middle. The CDR3 DNA reads as TGTGCCAGCAGGCGGGGACTCCAAGAGACCCAGTACTTC. Its translation is CASRRGLQETQYF.

This chain connects TRBV5-1 to TRBJ2-4; perhaps D is TRBD1 or TRBD2 (6 bases each). V was trimmed by 6 bases and J by 0 bases, leaving 16 bases between them. There are 16 residues in the CDR3. CDR1 and CDR2 (germline): SGHRS, YFSETQ. CDR3 loop: CASNEGGNLAKNIQYF. The DNA for the CDR3 is TGCGCCAGCAACGAGGGGGGCAACTTAGCCAAAAACATTCAGTACTTC.

This clonotype was seen a handful of times. The J gene is TRBJ1-1, the V gene TRBV12-3 or TRBV12-4; D is uncertain. V lost 7 bases and J 5 bases, leaving 14 bases between the germline ends. The CDR3 runs to 13 residues. Here the CDR3 DNA reads TGTGCCAGCAAAATATCGGGAGGGACTGAAGCTTTCTTT. This translates into CASKISGGTEAFF.

The chain has TRBV2 and TRBJ2-2; D gene uncertain. V lost 5 bases to trimming and J lost 0 bases, with 10 bases between them. Germline CDR1 is SNHLY and CDR2 is FYNNEI. There are 15 residues in the CDR3. Written as DNA, the CDR3 is TGTGCCAGCAGTTTGTTCCAGCCGAACACCGGGGAGCTGTTTTTT. This translates into CASSLFQPNTGELFF.

In this sample, this clonotype turned up a few times. Mismatch with germline at one junction end may stem from a read error. This chain connects TRBV7-7 to TRBJ2-3; D may be TRBD1 (5 bases). The CDR3 sequence is 14 residues long. Looked up from germline, CDR1 is SSHAT and CDR2 is FNYEAQ (reference sequence). CDR3 DNA sequence: TGTGCTAGCAGTCCCCTAGGGGTCACAGATACGCAGTATTTT. Its translation is CASSPLGVTDTQYF.

The genes are TRBV29-1 and TRBJ2-3; either TRBD1 or TRBD2 may fit D (6 bases each). There are 14 residues in the CDR3. V dropped 4 bases and J dropped 0 bases, with 11 bases sitting between them. Germline CDR1 is SQVTM and CDR2 is ANQGSEA. The DNA of the CDR3 is TGCAGCGTTGGAAAGGGGGGTAGCACAGATACGCAGTATTTT. It specifies CSVGKGGSTDTQYF.

The chain couples TRBV10-1 to TRBJ1-1; a possible D gene is TRBD1 (6 bases). The germline V gene encodes CDR1 WNHNN and CDR2 SYGVQD (reference sequence). Trimming pared 3 bases from V and 1 base from J, leaving 9 bases between. This CDR3 region has 14 residues. CDR3 amino acids: CASSDQGKNTEAFF. Written as DNA, the CDR3 is TGCGCCAGCAGTGACCAGGGGAAGAACACTGAAGCTTTCTTT.

This chain joins TRBV5-1 and TRBJ1-1; D perhaps matches TRBD1 (5 bases). The CDR3 is 15 residues long. V was cut by 4 bases and J by 1 base, with 14 bases left in between. CDR1 and CDR2 from the germline V gene are SGHRS and YFSETQ. The CDR3 reads CASSQGVRENTEAFF. For the CDR3, the DNA is TGCGCCAGCAGCCAAGGAGTCAGGGAGAACACTGAAGCTTTCTTT.

This clonotype appeared a single time. The chain recombines TRBV7-3 with TRBJ2-5; possible D gene TRBD1, 5 bases. CDR1 SGHTA and CDR2 FQGTGA come from the germline V gene. Deletions cut 5 bases from V and 7 bases from J, with 17 bases between. This CDR3 is built from 14 residues. CDR3 sequence (DNA): TGTGCCAGCAGCCCTGGCGGACAACCGGGGACCCAGTACTTC. The encoded protein is CASSPGGQPGTQYF.

This clonotype showed up just a few times. The chain combines TRBV20-1 with TRBJ1-3; weak D call: TRBD1 (5 bases). CDR1 is DFQATT and CDR2 is SNEGSKA in the germline V gene (reference sequence). Trimming removed 6 bases from V and 4 bases from J, with 16 bases in between. This CDR3 has 14 amino acids. The CDR3 protein is CSAPLGGSGNTIYF. The CDR3 nucleotides read TGCAGTGCCCCATTGGGGGGTTCCGGAAACACCATATATTTT.